The 18 T cell receptor beta chains in this list originate from one sample, sequenced in a study of shared clonotypes between healthy human individuals. CD8 cells classed as naive were CD45RO-negative and positively selected for CCR7, excluding terminally differentiated effector memory CD45RA+ cells. TCRdb keeps only in-frame clones here, not all; method: immunoSEQ multiplex PCR. The sample has approximately 1.9 million clones, around 95% seen once. Sequencing input: naive CD8+ T cells from PBMCs. These receptors originate from a man aged 18 to 29 in good health. Some clones in this sample may be carry-over from other donors' samples.

For the CDR3, the DNA is TGCGCCAGCAGTCTAGGTAAGACCCAGCATTTT. It yields the protein CASSLGKTQHF. The chain joins TRBV23-1 to TRBJ1-5; D remains unclear. TRBV23-1 is an ORF, with its function uncertain. The ends were cut back, 4 bases at V and 11 bases at J, with 9 bases in the middle. This CDR3 is built from 11 residues.

The V gene is TRBV11-2, the J gene TRBJ2-3; the D gene is possibly TRBD2 (6 bases). The germline V and J ends were trimmed by 4 bases and 7 bases, with 15 bases remaining between them. Germline V CDR1 and CDR2: SGHAT, FQNNGV. The CDR3 is made up of 14 amino acids. The CDR3 DNA reads TGTGCCAGCAGCTCCGGGACTGCGAGTTATACGCAGTATTTT. Translating it yields CASSSGTASYTQYF.

The chain combines TRBV29-1 with TRBJ2-7, with D unresolved. The CDR3 covers 8 residues. Germline values: CDR1 SQVTM, CDR2 ANQGSEA. CDR3 residues: CRRYEQYF. In DNA, the CDR3 is TGCAGAAGGTACGAGCAGTACTTC.

The rearrangement links TRBV27 to TRBJ2-1; either TRBD1 or TRBD2 may supply D (5 bases each). Germline V lookup: CDR1 MNHEY, CDR2 SMNVEV (reference sequence). CDR3 length: 14 amino acids. The germline V and J ends were trimmed by 5 bases and 6 bases, with 14 bases remaining between them. In DNA, the CDR3 is TGTGCCAGCAGTACCGCCCGGGGCTTCAATGAGCAGTTCTTC. It specifies CASSTARGFNEQFF.

V usage is TRBV11-2 and J usage is TRBJ1-2; 10 bases are shared with TRBD1. The CDR3 extends over 12 amino acids. The V segment lost 5 bases and the J segment 10 bases; nucleotides outside the gene matches: 4. Germline CDR1 SGHAT, CDR2 FQNNGV. The chain's CDR3 is CASSRTGGDYTF. The CDR3, as DNA: TGTGCCAGCAGCCGGACAGGGGGTGACTACACCTTC.

This chain links TRBV7-8 with TRBJ1-5; D gene unclear. V was pared by 4 bases and J by 5 bases, with 15 bases between. The CDR3 spans 15 residues. Germline V lookup: CDR1 SGHVS, CDR2 FQNEAQ. In DNA, the CDR3 is TGTGCCAGCAGCTCCTGGACCCGGCCAGATCAGCCCCAGCATTTT. As protein: CASSSWTRPDQPQHF. Based on the CDR3 plus reference TRBV7-8 and TRBJ1-5, the full variable domain is GAGVSQSPRYKVAKRGQDVALRCDPISGHVSLFWYQQALGQGPEFLTYFQNEAQLDKSGLPSDRFFAERPEGSVSTLKIQRTQQEDSAVYLCASSSWTRPDQPQHFGDGTRLSIL.

V usage is TRBV19 and J usage is TRBJ1-1; D is undetermined. V dropped 5 bases and J dropped 1 base, with 8 bases sitting between them. CDR3 size: 13 residues. Germline CDR1 reads LNHDA; CDR2 reads SQIVND (reference sequence). DNA for the CDR3: TGTGCCAGTAGTTTTACAGAGAACACTGAAGCTTTCTTT. Translation gives CASSFTENTEAFF.

The chain links TRBV28 to TRBJ2-7, with D perhaps TRBD1 (5 bases). This CDR3 has 13 residues. V was clipped by 2 bases and J by 6 bases, with 11 bases between them. CDR1 is MDHEN and CDR2 is SYDVKM in the germline V gene. The CDR3 loop reads CASSLSGAVEQYF. In nucleotides, the CDR3 is TGTGCCAGCAGTTTAAGTGGGGCAGTCGAGCAGTACTTC.

CDR3 in DNA: TGTGCCAGCAGCCCAGGGCCCTTTGGCACTGAAGCTTTCTTT. It translates to CASSPGPFGTEAFF. The chain carries TRBV7-9 and TRBJ1-1; TRBD1 might be the D (5 bases). V was shortened by 5 bases and J by 4 bases, with 14 bases between the two germline ends. Germline loops: CDR1 SEHNR, CDR2 FQNEAQ (reference sequence). The CDR3 totals 14 residues.

As to this clone: Other nucleotide sequences in the sample specify the same CDR3. The V and J genes are TRBV5-1 and TRBJ2-1; D not resolved. Germline-derived CDR1 and CDR2 are SGHRS and YFSETQ. The CDR3 spans 14 residues. Trimming took off 0 bases at V and 5 bases at J, with 9 bases between the two ends. CDR3: CASSLGGRNNEQFF. The DNA for the CDR3 is TGCGCCAGCAGCTTGGGCGGACGGAACAATGAGCAGTTCTTC. Using reference TRBV5-1 and TRBJ2-1 for the parts outside the CDR3, the full variable domain is KAGVTQTPRYLIKTRGQQVTLSCSPISGHRSVSWYQQTPGQGLQFLFEYFSETQRNKGNFPGRFSGRQFSNSRSEMNVSTLELGDSALYLCASSLGGRNNEQFFGPGTRLTVL.

V and J are TRBV27 and TRBJ2-1, with D uncertain. The CDR3 is 14 amino acids. The germline CDR1 and CDR2 sequences are MNHEY and SMNVEV (reference sequence). V was pared by 0 bases and J by 4 bases, with 7 bases between. In DNA form, the CDR3 reads TGTGCCAGCAGTTTATCGTCTCAGTACAATGAGCAGTTCTTC. Translating gives CASSLSSQYNEQFF.

This chain joins TRBV9 and TRBJ2-7, with TRBD1 as a possible D gene (5 bases). The CDR3 is 12 residues long. Between the trimmed V and J ends, which lost 1 base and 6 bases, there was a span of 8 bases. Germline loops: CDR1 SGDLS, CDR2 YYNGEE. The CDR3 here is CASSVYDSEQYF. As DNA, the CDR3 is TGTGCCAGCAGCGTATACGACAGCGAGCAGTACTTC.

This clone showed up just once. This rearrangement joins TRBV18 to TRBJ1-5, with TRBD1 as a possible D gene (5 bases). There are 14 residues in the CDR3. The V end was cut by 10 bases, the J end by 1 base, with 14 bases between. CDR1 is KGHSH, CDR2 LQKENI, per germline. The CDR3 sequence is CATNGRGSNQPQHF. DNA for the CDR3: TGTGCCACAAACGGGAGGGGAAGCAATCAGCCCCAGCATTTT.

This clone appeared a single time. The genes are TRBV29-1 and TRBJ2-1; tentative D call: TRBD1 (5 bases). CDR1 and CDR2 (germline): SQVTM, ANQGSEA. The CDR3 runs to 17 residues. Trimming took 0 bases from V and 6 from J, leaving 21 bases between them. The CDR3 spells CSVEDWTRTTPGNEQFF. The CDR3 DNA follows: TGCAGCGTTGAAGATTGGACGCGGACAACCCCGGGCAATGAGCAGTTCTTC.

J is TRBJ2-1 and V is TRBV27; TRBD1 is a possible D gene (6 bases). Germline V gene sequence: CDR1 MNHEY, CDR2 SMNVEV (reference sequence). The length of the CDR3 is 13 residues. Trimming stripped 4 bases from V and 7 bases from J, with 11 bases between. In nucleotides, the CDR3 is TGTGCCAGCAGTTACAGGGTTGGGAATGAGCAGTTCTTC. The encoded protein is CASSYRVGNEQFF.

CDR3 loop: CASSGDQLDTEAFF. The DNA for the CDR3 is TGTGCCAGTAGTGGGGACCAATTGGACACTGAAGCTTTCTTT. The chain links TRBV19 to TRBJ1-1; TRBD1 is a possible D gene (5 bases). The CDR3 runs to 14 residues. Germline CDR1 is LNHDA and CDR2 is SQIVND (reference sequence). V lost 5 bases to trimming and J lost 3 bases, with 13 bases between them.

This rearrangement joins TRBV10-3 to TRBJ2-7; 7 bases line up with TRBD2. Germline CDR1 ENHRY, CDR2 SYGVKD. V lost 1 base to trimming and J lost 2 bases; unmatched junction nucleotides: 11. This CDR3 is built from 17 residues. CDR3 sequence (DNA): TGTGCCATCAGTGAGTTCGGCGGGAGCCTGGGCGCCTACGAGCAGTACTTC. It translates to CAISEFGGSLGAYEQYF.

J is TRBJ2-7 and V is TRBV6-1; the match to TRBD1 covers 7 bases. V gave up 6 bases and J gave up 6 bases; unmatched junction bases: 5. This CDR3 has 12 residues. In germline, CDR1 is MNHNS, CDR2 SASEGT. CDR3 bases: TGTGCCAGCAGGACTACAGGGGTCGAGCAGTACTTC. Protein: CASRTTGVEQYF.